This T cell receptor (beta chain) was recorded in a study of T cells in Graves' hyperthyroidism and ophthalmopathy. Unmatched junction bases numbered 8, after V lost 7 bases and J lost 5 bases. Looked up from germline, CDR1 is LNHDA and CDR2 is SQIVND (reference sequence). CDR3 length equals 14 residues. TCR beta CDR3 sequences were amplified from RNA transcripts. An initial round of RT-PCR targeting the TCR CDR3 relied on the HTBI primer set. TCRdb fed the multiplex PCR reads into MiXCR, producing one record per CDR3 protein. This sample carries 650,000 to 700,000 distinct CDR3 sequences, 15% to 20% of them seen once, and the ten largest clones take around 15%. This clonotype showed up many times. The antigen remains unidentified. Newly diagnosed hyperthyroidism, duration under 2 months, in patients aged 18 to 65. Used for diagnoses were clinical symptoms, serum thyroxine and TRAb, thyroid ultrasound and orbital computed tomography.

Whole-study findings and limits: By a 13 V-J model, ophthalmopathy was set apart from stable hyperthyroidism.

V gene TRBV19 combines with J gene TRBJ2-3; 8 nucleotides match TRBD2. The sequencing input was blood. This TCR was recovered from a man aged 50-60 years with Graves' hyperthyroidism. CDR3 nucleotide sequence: TGTGCCAGTACTATGAACCGGGGGGGAGATACGCAGTATTTT. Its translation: CASTMNRGGDTQYF.